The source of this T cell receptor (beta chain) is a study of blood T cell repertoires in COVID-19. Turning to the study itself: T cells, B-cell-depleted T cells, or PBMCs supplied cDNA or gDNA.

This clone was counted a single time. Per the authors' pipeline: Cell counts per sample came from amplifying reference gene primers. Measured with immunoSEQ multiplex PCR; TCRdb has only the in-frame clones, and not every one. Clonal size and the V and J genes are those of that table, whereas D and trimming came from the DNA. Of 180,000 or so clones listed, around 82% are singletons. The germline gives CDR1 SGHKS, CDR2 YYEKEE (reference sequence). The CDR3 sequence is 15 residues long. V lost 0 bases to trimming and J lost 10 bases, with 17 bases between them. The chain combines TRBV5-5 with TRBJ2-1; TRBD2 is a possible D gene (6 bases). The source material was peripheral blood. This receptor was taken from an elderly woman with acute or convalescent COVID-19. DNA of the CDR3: TGTGCCAGCAGCTTGGGTGGACTGGTGGCGGGGGAGCAGTTCTTC. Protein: CASSLGGLVAGEQFF.